This T cell receptor (beta chain) was captured by sequencing in a study of cytomegalovirus exposure and HLA in healthy donors. Background on the study: Researchers previously reported finding 117 million unique TCR beta sequences from approximately 190 million T cells.

PCR employed 60 Vbeta and 13 Jbeta primers. Clones were sequenced by immunoSEQ multiplex PCR, and TCRdb holds only the in-frame ones, with some missing. The sample includes approximately 190,000 clones, around 70% seen only once; the top ten take about 3%. The CDR3 length is 17 residues. The junction had 18 bases not matched to a gene; V was cut back by 6 bases and J by 6 bases. Germline CDR1 is MDHEN and CDR2 is SYDVKM. Sample: PBMCs. This clonotype was obtained from a man between 40 and 49 years old in good health and CMV-seropositive. The rearrangement links TRBV28 to TRBJ2-3; 7 bases align to TRBD1. CDR3 sequence: CASSFTTSTGDGDTQYF. CDR3 nucleotide sequence: TGTGCCAGCAGCTTTACTACCTCCACAGGGGACGGGGATACGCAGTATTTT. Drawing the rest from reference TRBV28 and TRBJ2-3, the complete variable domain is DVKVTQSSRYLVKRTGEKVFLECVQDMDHENMFWYRQDPGLGLRLIYFSYDVKMKEKGDIPEGYSVSREKKERFSLILESASTNQTSMYLCASSFTTSTGDGDTQYFGPGTRLTVL.